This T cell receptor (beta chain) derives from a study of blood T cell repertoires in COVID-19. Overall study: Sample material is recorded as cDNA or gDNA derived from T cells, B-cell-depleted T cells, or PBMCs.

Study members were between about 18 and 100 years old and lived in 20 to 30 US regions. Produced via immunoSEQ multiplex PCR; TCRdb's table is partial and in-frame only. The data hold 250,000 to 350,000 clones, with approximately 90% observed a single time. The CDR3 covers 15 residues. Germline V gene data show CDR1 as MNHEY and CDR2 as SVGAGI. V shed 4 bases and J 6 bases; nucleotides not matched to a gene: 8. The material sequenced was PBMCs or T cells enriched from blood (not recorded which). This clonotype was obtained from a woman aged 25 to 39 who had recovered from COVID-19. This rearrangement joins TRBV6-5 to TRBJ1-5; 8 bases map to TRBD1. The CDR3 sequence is CASSSRTGFGQPQHF. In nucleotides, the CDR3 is TGTGCCAGCAGTTCCAGGACAGGGTTCGGTCAGCCCCAGCATTTT.